A selection of T cell receptor beta chains follows, all from one sample in a study of beta chain features in type 1 diabetes. Measured with immunoSEQ multiplex PCR; TCRdb has only the in-frame clones, and not every one. The sample consists of around 40,000 clones, roughly 49% of them appearing once. The sequenced sample was Tregs from blood. These receptor sequences come from a woman between 18 and 30 years old in good health. The CDR3 runs from the conserved cysteine through the conserved F or W. The D gene is left open where the match is weak. Clone size is stated in some rows and not others, as once, few, many or a class when expanded.

>TRBJ2-2|TRBD2|TRBV7-3|.
CASSPGLAGAGTGELFF
TGTGCCAGCAGCCCCGGACTAGCGGGAGCAGGTACCGGGGAGCTGTTTTTT
>TRBJ2-7|TRBD1|TRBV10-2|medium-sized
CASSRRETGAAYEQYF
TGCGCCAGCTCAAGAAGGGAGACAGGGGCGGCCTACGAGCAGTACTTC
>TRBJ2-1|.|TRBV18|few
CASSPNPSGYYNEQFF
TGTGCCAGCTCACCAAACCCGAGCGGATACTACAATGAGCAGTTCTTC
>TRBJ2-5|TRBD2|TRBV28|.
CASTSWGLAGGETQYF
TGTGCCAGCACCTCGTGGGGACTAGCGGGAGGAGAGACCCAGTACTTC
>TRBJ2-6|.|TRBV11-2|.
CASSLVSFGSGANVLTF
TGTGCCAGCAGCTTAGTGTCTTTCGGTTCTGGGGCCAACGTCCTGACTTTC
>TRBJ2-1|.|TRBV28|.
CASSPTTQFSYNEQFF
TGTGCCAGCAGTCCAACCACACAGTTCTCATACAATGAGCAGTTCTTC
>TRBJ1-6|.|TRBV30|few
CAWSPRGGYNSPLHF
TGTGCCTGGAGCCCCCGGGGGGGCTATAATTCACCCCTCCACTTT
>TRBJ1-5|.|TRBV2|.
CASREQGGGNQPQHF
TGTGCCAGCAGGGAACAGGGTGGAGGCAATCAGCCCCAGCATTTT
>TRBJ2-5|TRBD1|TRBV5-4|.
CASSHTGGKETQYF
TGTGCCAGCAGCCATACAGGGGGAAAAGAGACCCAGTACTTC
>TRBJ2-7|TRBD2|TRBV28|.
CASSPWTSGRLWEEQYF
TGTGCCAGCAGCCCCTGGACTAGCGGGAGATTATGGGAAGAGCAGTACTTC
>TRBJ2-3|.|TRBV18|.
CASSPGMKTDTQYF
TGTGCCAGCTCACCGGGCATGAAGACAGATACGCAGTATTTT
>TRBJ2-1|TRBD2|TRBV2|.
CASSGRLAGGNEQFF
TGTGCCAGCAGTGGTAGGCTAGCGGGAGGCAATGAGCAGTTCTTC
>TRBJ2-2|TRBD2|TRBV27|few
CASSFSQRGVEVKELFF
TGTGCCAGCAGTTTCTCCCAGCGGGGAGTTGAGGTTAAGGAGCTGTTTTTT
>TRBJ1-1|.|TRBV29-1|few
CSVVGGVEAFF
TGCAGCGTTGTAGGAGGGGTTGAAGCTTTCTTT
>TRBJ2-3|TRBD1|TRBV7-2|.
CASSLLGGQGKKDTQYF
TGTGCCAGCAGCCTTCTCGGGGGACAGGGGAAGAAAGATACGCAGTATTTT
>TRBJ2-7|.|TRBV29-1|few
CSVGWTAYEQYF
TGCAGCGTTGGGTGGACAGCCTACGAGCAGTACTTC
>TRBJ2-1|TRBD1|TRBV27|.
CASREAGGGSRDEQFF
TGTGCCAGCAGGGAGGCAGGGGGTGGTTCTAGAGATGAGCAGTTCTTC
>TRBJ1-1|.|TRBV7-2|.
CASSFTPNTEAFF
TGTGCCAGCAGCTTCACACCGAACACTGAAGCTTTCTTT
>TRBJ1-6|.|TRBV9|.
CASSVAPGGNSPLHF
TGTGCCAGCAGCGTAGCGCCAGGAGGAAATTCACCCCTCCACTTT
>TRBJ2-2|.|TRBV14|.
CASSLQVYTGELFF
TGTGCCAGCAGCCTTCAGGTGTACACCGGGGAGCTGTTTTTT
>TRBJ2-5|.|TRBV6-5|.
CASSAGGKETQYF
TGTGCCAGCAGTGCGGGTGGGAAAGAGACCCAGTACTTC
>TRBJ1-2|.|TRBV29-1|.
CSVYRVIQGYTF
TGCAGCGTTTACAGGGTTATACAGGGCTACACCTTC